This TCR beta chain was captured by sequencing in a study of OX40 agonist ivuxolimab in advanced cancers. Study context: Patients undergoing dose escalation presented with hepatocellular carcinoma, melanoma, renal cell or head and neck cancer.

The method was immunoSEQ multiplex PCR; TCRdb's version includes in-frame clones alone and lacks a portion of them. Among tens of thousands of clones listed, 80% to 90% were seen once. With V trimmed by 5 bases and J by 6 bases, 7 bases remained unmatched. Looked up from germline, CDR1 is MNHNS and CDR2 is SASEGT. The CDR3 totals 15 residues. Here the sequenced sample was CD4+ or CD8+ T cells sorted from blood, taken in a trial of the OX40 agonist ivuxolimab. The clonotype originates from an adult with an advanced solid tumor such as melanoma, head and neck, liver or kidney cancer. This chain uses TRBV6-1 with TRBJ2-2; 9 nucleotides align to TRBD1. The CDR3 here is CASSTGQGEAGELFF. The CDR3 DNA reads TGTGCCAGCAGTACGGGACAGGGAGAGGCCGGGGAGCTGTTTTTT.